This TCR beta chain was documented in a study of PD-1 blockade in classical Hodgkin lymphoma. General study findings and limits: Relapsed/refractory patients reportedly had the lowest baseline TCR diversity, below newly diagnosed patients, who were below healthy donors. It was CD4+ TCR diversity, not CD8+, that rose significantly by C4D1.

Points on this clone: Its cognate antigen is unknown.

TCRdb keeps only in-frame clones here, not all; method: immunoSEQ multiplex PCR. Of about 20,000 clones in the sample, roughly 72% were seen once. Germline CDR1 and CDR2: MNHEY and SVGAGI. The CDR3 consists of 13 residues. V was trimmed by 0 bases and J by 6 bases, leaving 8 bases between them. Regarding time point: cycle 4 day 1 (C4D1), after more than five weeks of nivolumab. Autologous stem cell transplantation was followed by relapse in every patient, and brentuximab vedotin exposure varied. Relapsed/refractory classical Hodgkin lymphoma patients had complete, partial or progressive responses. Specimen: peripheral blood mononuclear cells (PBMCs), collected before the fourth cycle of nivolumab. This TCR derives from a human donor with classical Hodgkin lymphoma. The chain combines TRBV6-5 with TRBJ1-1; unclear D gene. CDR3 sequence (DNA): TGTGCCAGCAGTTACTCGGCACCTTCTGAAGCTTTCTTT. The encoded protein is CASSYSAPSEAFF.